Shown below are 25 T cell receptor beta chains from a single sample sequenced in a study of beta chain features in type 1 diabetes. General study findings and limits: TCRB CDR3s from Type 1 diabetes patients were moderately but significantly shorter in all four CD4+ subsets.

Antigens of these TCRs are unknown. Expressed TCRB transcripts were sequenced because the entire RNA isolate underwent reverse transcription. Data came from immunoSEQ multiplex PCR; TCRdb stores just in-frame clones and leaves some out. The sample contains 150,000 to 200,000 clones, approximately 8% of which appear only once. The sequenced material came from central memory CD4+ T cells from blood. The source of these receptors is a woman between 40 and 50 years old with type 1 diabetes.

CDR3 region: CASSLARPAVYPLHF. The CDR3 bases are TGTGCCAGCAGCTTAGCGAGGCCCGCCGTATATCCCCTCCACTTT. The chain is built from TRBV7-8 and TRBJ1-6; no reliable D call. The CDR3 totals 15 residues. CDR1 and CDR2 from the germline V gene are SGHVS and FQNEAQ. Trimming stripped 0 bases from V and 13 bases from J, with 16 bases between.

To note about this clone: At one of its ends the junction is not consistent with the germline gene, which may arise from a read error. The V and J genes are TRBV6-6 and TRBJ1-5, with D possibly TRBD1 on 5 matching bases. CDR1 is MNHNY and CDR2 is SVGAGI in the germline V gene (reference sequence). The length of the CDR3 is 15 residues. The CDR3 DNA sequence: TGTGCCAGCAGGTCTGACAGTTTTAGCAATCAGCCCCGGCATTTT. Translated: CASRSDSFSNQPRHF.

The sample holds many counts of this clone. The chain employs TRBV7-3 and TRBJ2-1; D may be TRBD2 (5 bases). The V end lost 1 base, the J end lost 6 bases, and 10 bases lay between the germline ends. This CDR3 is built from 14 residues. CDR1 and CDR2 from the germline V gene are SGHTA and FQGTGA. The CDR3, as DNA: TGTGCCAGCAGCTTAAATCGTCTAGCCAATGAGCAGTTCTTC. The encoded protein is CASSLNRLANEQFF. The full variable domain, completed using reference TRBV7-3 and TRBJ2-1, is GAGVSQTPSNKVTEKGKYVELRCDPISGHTALYWYRQSLGQGPEFLIYFQGTGAADDSGLPNDRFFAVRPEGSVSTLKIQRTERGDSAVYLCASSLNRLANEQFFGPGTRLTVL.

The chain couples TRBV7-2 to TRBJ1-1; TRBD1 matches 7 bases. The length of the CDR3 is 13 residues. CDR1 and CDR2 from the germline V gene are SGHTA and FQGNSA. J was trimmed by 4 bases and V by 2 bases; bases with no gene match: 1. CDR3 DNA: TGTGCCAGCAGCTTACAGGGGGTCACTGAAGCTTTCTTT. This sequence encodes CASSLQGVTEAFF.

This clone appeared a few times. The CDR3 DNA reads as TGTGCCAGCTCACTCACAGGGGTGCCTCAGCCCCAGCATTTT. Translated: CASSLTGVPQPQHF. The genes are TRBV18 and TRBJ1-5; 7 nucleotides agree with TRBD1. The V and J ends lost 4 bases and 6 bases, in that order; junction bases with no gene match: 6. CDR3 length: 14 amino acids. Germline-derived CDR1 and CDR2 are KGHSH and LQKENI.

This clone turned up a few times. J is TRBJ1-5 and V is TRBV2; D might be TRBD1 (5 bases). The CDR3 is made up of 13 amino acids. The V and J ends lost 7 bases and 7 bases respectively, with 14 bases between them. CDR1 SNHLY and CDR2 FYNNEI come from the germline V gene. CDR3 coding DNA: TGTGCCAGCACGGTAGGGGCGGAACAGCCCCAGCATTTT. Its protein product is CASTVGAEQPQHF.

The chain combines TRBV29-1 with TRBJ1-2; 12 bases are shared with TRBD1. Germline V gene sequence: CDR1 SQVTM, CDR2 ANQGSEA. CDR3 length equals 14 residues. The J segment lost 6 bases and the V segment lost 7 bases, leaving 9 bases of the junction unmatched. The CDR3 loop reads CSAIGTGGRHGYTF. Here the CDR3 DNA reads TGCAGCGCCATTGGGACAGGGGGCCGGCATGGCTACACCTTC.

This clone was found a few times. The rearrangement links TRBV15 to TRBJ1-2, with D hard to call. CDR1 and CDR2 (germline): LNHNV, YYDKDF (reference sequence). V was clipped by 5 bases and J by 6 bases, with 13 bases between them. There are 13 residues in the CDR3. CDR3 sequence: CATSFRTVDGYTF. Written as DNA, the CDR3 is TGTGCCACCAGCTTTAGAACGGTCGATGGCTACACCTTC.

In DNA form, the CDR3 reads TGTGCCACCAGCAGAGGAACAGGGCGTGTTCAGCCCCAGCATTTT. It translates to CATSRGTGRVQPQHF. J is TRBJ1-5 and V is TRBV15, with a possible D match to TRBD1 (6 bases). Trimming pared 1 base from V and 6 bases from J, leaving 13 bases between. This CDR3 has 15 residues. CDR1 LNHNV and CDR2 YYDKDF come from the germline V gene (reference sequence).

This clone was picked up a small number of times. The rearrangement joins TRBV5-1 to TRBJ1-2; the D gene is possibly TRBD1 (5 bases). CDR3 size: 13 residues. The V end lost 5 bases, the J end lost 7 bases, and 15 bases lay between the germline ends. The germline V gene has CDR1 SGHRS and CDR2 YFSETQ. The DNA of the CDR3 is TGCGCCAGCAGACTGGGACTGGCGAGTGGCTACACCTTC. This codes for CASRLGLASGYTF.

This clone has just a few counts. This chain uses TRBV4-3 with TRBJ1-1; D is uncertain. In germline, CDR1 is LGHNA, CDR2 YSLEER. The V end was cut by 0 bases, the J end by 7 bases, with 9 bases between. The CDR3 spans 13 residues. The CDR3 is CASSQDTAGEAFF. The CDR3 DNA follows: TGCGCCAGCAGCCAAGATACGGCGGGTGAAGCTTTCTTT.

This clone was detected a few times. The gene calls are TRBV4-3 and TRBJ2-3; the D gene is possibly TRBD2 (5 bases). Trimming removed 0 bases from V and 0 bases from J, with 10 bases in between. The CDR3 is 16 residues long. In germline, CDR1 is LGHNA, CDR2 YSLEER. CDR3 region: CASSQDGRTSTDTQYF. CDR3 nucleotide sequence: TGCGCCAGCAGCCAAGACGGACGGACTAGCACAGATACGCAGTATTTT.

The rearrangement joins TRBV11-2 to TRBJ1-2; 8 bases line up with TRBD1. The CDR3 has 14 residues. From germline, CDR1 is SGHAT and CDR2 FQNNGV. The V and J ends lost 5 bases and 7 bases, in that order; junction bases with no gene match: 9. In nucleotides, the CDR3 is TGTGCCAGCAGCGGACAGGGAGTTGGGCTTGGCTACACCTTC. Protein product: CASSGQGVGLGYTF.

The rearrangement links TRBV19 to TRBJ1-5; weak D call: TRBD1 (5 bases). With 1 base removed from V and 7 bases from J, the gap between germline ends came to 17 bases. From germline, CDR1 is LNHDA and CDR2 SQIVND (reference sequence). The CDR3 sequence is 16 residues long. Here the CDR3 reads CASSIVGEGARQPQHF. The CDR3 nucleotides are TGTGCCAGTAGTATAGTAGGGGAAGGGGCTAGGCAGCCCCAGCATTTT.

This clone was picked up a small number of times. The chain has TRBV7-2 and TRBJ2-7; D is perhaps TRBD2 (5 bases). Trimming took off 3 bases at V and 7 bases at J, with 7 bases between the two ends. CDR3 length: 11 residues. Germline V gene data show CDR1 as SGHTA and CDR2 as FQGNSA. The CDR3 nucleotides read TGTGCCAGCAGCTTCGGACTGGAGCAGTACTTC. It yields the protein CASSFGLEQYF.

This clone was picked up a small number of times. The V gene is TRBV6-1, the J gene TRBJ1-3; 8 bases match TRBD1. V trimming: 7 bases; J trimming: 0 bases; junction bases outside the gene matches: 5. The CDR3 totals 15 residues. From germline, CDR1 is MNHNS and CDR2 SASEGT. The CDR3: CASKRQGISGNTIYF. CDR3 DNA: TGTGCCAGCAAAAGACAGGGGATCTCTGGAAACACCATATATTTT.

J is TRBJ1-4 and V is TRBV18; D gene ambiguous. This CDR3 is built from 15 residues. The germline V gene encodes CDR1 KGHSH and CDR2 LQKENI. Trimming removed 2 bases at V and 7 bases at J, with 14 bases between. CDR3 sequence (DNA): TGTGCCAGCTCACCAGTGGGGAGGCGAGCTGAAAAACTGTTTTTT. Residues: CASSPVGRRAEKLFF.

The chain uses TRBV5-4 and TRBJ2-7, with 7 positions matching TRBD2. The CDR3 has 17 amino acids. CDR1 is SGHNT, CDR2 YYREEE, per germline (reference sequence). V lost 4 bases and J lost 0; bases outside the gene matches: 13. The DNA of the CDR3 is TGTGCCAGCAGCCAGGCAATTCTAGCGGTTAGCTCCTACGAGCAGTACTTC. Translated: CASSQAILAVSSYEQYF.

This chain connects TRBV9 to TRBJ1-6; tentative D call: TRBD1 (5 bases). The V and J ends lost 4 bases and 8 bases respectively, with 7 bases between them. Per the germline V gene, CDR1 is SGDLS and CDR2 is YYNGEE. This CDR3 spans 12 amino acids. The CDR3 spells CASSKQDSPLHF. CDR3 DNA sequence: TGTGCCAGCAGCAAACAGGATTCACCCCTCCACTTT.

The V gene is TRBV19, the J gene TRBJ2-7; D is possibly TRBD1 (5 bases). The CDR3 totals 13 residues. Between the trimmed V and J ends, which lost 1 base and 3 bases, there was a span of 7 bases. Germline V gene sequence: CDR1 LNHDA, CDR2 SQIVND (reference sequence). The CDR3 spells CASSIGQIYEQYF. The CDR3 DNA reads TGTGCCAGTAGTATAGGACAGATCTACGAGCAGTACTTC.

This clone was counted between two and nine times. CDR3 DNA: TGTGCCAGCAGCTTAGGAAAACAGGGGGGCACAGATACGCAGTATTTT. This encodes CASSLGKQGGTDTQYF. This chain uses TRBV7-2 with TRBJ2-3, with TRBD1 identical over 8 bases. Germline CDR1 reads SGHTA; CDR2 reads FQGNSA. CDR3 length equals 16 residues. V gave up 1 base and J gave up 1 base; unmatched junction bases: 4.

The CDR3 protein is CASSGGLAALTGELFF. The CDR3 DNA reads as TGTGCCAGCAGCGGCGGACTAGCGGCCCTCACCGGGGAGCTGTTTTTT. The chain couples TRBV9 to TRBJ2-2; 10 bases match TRBD2. Germline values: CDR1 SGDLS, CDR2 YYNGEE. J gave up 4 bases and V 3 bases, and 6 bases lay outside the gene matches. The CDR3 extends over 16 amino acids.

The V gene is TRBV14, the J gene TRBJ1-2; no firm D call. CDR3 length: 14 amino acids. V lost 4 bases to trimming and J lost 4 bases, with 13 bases between them. From germline, CDR1 is SGHDN and CDR2 FVKESK. CDR3 region: CASSRTQSGYGYTF. The CDR3 DNA sequence: TGTGCCAGCAGCCGGACCCAGAGCGGCTATGGCTACACCTTC.

This clone was counted between two and nine times. This chain links TRBV25-1 with TRBJ1-2; maybe TRBD1 (5 bases). CDR3 size: 14 residues. V shed 1 base and J shed 2 bases, with 8 bases lying between them. Germline CDR1 MGHDK, CDR2 SYGVNS. CDR3 DNA sequence: TGTGCCAGCAGTGAATGGTCAGGGAACTATGGCTACACCTTC. Translating it yields CASSEWSGNYGYTF.

The chain has TRBV6-5 and TRBJ1-2; D is possibly TRBD1 (6 bases). The CDR3 contains 14 residues. CDR1 and CDR2 from the germline V gene are MNHEY and SVGAGI. The V end lost 10 bases, the J end lost 4 bases, and 19 bases lay between the germline ends. The CDR3 DNA follows: TGTGCCACTTGGGGGCCCATTCTCCCCTATGGCTACACCTTC. This encodes CATWGPILPYGYTF.